The 22 T cell receptor beta chains presented below share a single source sample, sequenced in a study of identical twins. Each CDR3 protein is one row after TCRdb ran MiXCR on the 5' RACE reads. Of about 660,000 distinct CDR3 sequences detected, 8.6% appear once; the ten largest clones hold 0.75% to 1%. The same sample was also used in a study of yellow fever vaccine responses in identical twins.

The sequenced sample consisted of PBMCs. Receptor source: a woman in her late teens or twenties in good health.

This clonotype was observed many times. CDR3 sequence: CASSSAGLRFLEQYF. As DNA, the CDR3 is TGTGCCAGCAGTTCGGCGGGACTCCGCTTCCTTGAGCAGTACTTC. The chain couples TRBV12-3 or TRBV12-4 to TRBJ2-7; D perhaps matches TRBD2 (6 bases). This CDR3 region has 15 residues. Trimming shortened V by 4 bases and J by 7 bases, and 20 bases separated the two germline ends.

This clonotype turned up a few times. The chain recombines TRBV7-2 with TRBJ2-3; TRBD2 aligns across 15 bases. V gave up 5 bases and J gave up 5 bases; unmatched junction bases: 5. Germline V gene data show CDR1 as SGHTA and CDR2 as FQGNSA. The CDR3 consists of 16 residues. CDR3 bases: TGTGCCAGCAGCCGGACTAGCGGGAGGGCCGGAGATACGCAGTATTTT. It translates to CASSRTSGRAGDTQYF.

The rearrangement uses TRBV5-1 and TRBJ2-5, with 12 bases identical to TRBD2. V was clipped by 0 bases and J by 2 bases; unmatched bases: 2. Germline V lookup: CDR1 SGHRS, CDR2 YFSETQ. CDR3 size: 16 residues. The CDR3: CASSLALAGGQETQYF. The CDR3 nucleotides are TGCGCCAGCAGCTTGGCCCTAGCGGGGGGGCAAGAGACCCAGTACTTC.

CDR3 sequence reads: CAWSVGVRTGELFF. CDR3 bases: TGTGCCTGGAGTGTAGGGGTTAGGACCGGGGAGCTGTTTTTT. The chain links TRBV30 to TRBJ2-2; D might be TRBD1 (5 bases). Germline V CDR1 and CDR2: GTSNPN, SVGIG (reference sequence). The CDR3 has 14 residues. V was pared by 0 bases and J by 5 bases, with 10 bases between.

This clonotype has ten or more counts. This chain joins TRBV12-3 or TRBV12-4 and TRBJ2-7; the D gene is possibly TRBD1 (6 bases). V was shortened by 7 bases and J by 2 bases, with 18 bases between the two germline ends. The CDR3 runs 15 residues. CDR3 DNA: TGTGCCAGCACCGACCAGACAGGTAGCCCCTACGAGCAGTACTTC. Residues: CASTDQTGSPYEQYF.

The sample holds a few counts of this clonotype. The chain uses TRBV6-1 and TRBJ1-1; 8 bases fit TRBD1. Trimming took 7 bases from V and 3 from J; bases not matched to a gene: 7. Per the germline V gene, CDR1 is MNHNS and CDR2 is SASEGT. This CDR3 is 14 amino acids long. CDR3 region: CASNLRGPHTEAFF. CDR3 DNA sequence: TGTGCCAGCAACCTCAGGGGGCCTCACACTGAAGCTTTCTTT.

This clonotype was found many times. V usage is TRBV2 and J usage is TRBJ1-1; 8 nucleotides align to TRBD1. Germline V gene data show CDR1 as SNHLY and CDR2 as FYNNEI. The J segment lost 6 bases and the V segment lost 6 bases, leaving 6 bases of the junction unmatched. The CDR3 consists of 13 residues. The chain's CDR3 is CASRDRVYPEAFF. CDR3 in DNA: TGTGCCAGCAGGGACAGGGTTTACCCTGAAGCTTTCTTT.

This clonotype was observed at least ten times. The chain combines TRBV4-3 with TRBJ2-7; tentatively, D is TRBD1 (5 bases). Between the trimmed V and J ends, which lost 0 bases and 2 bases, there was a span of 8 bases. The germline CDR1 and CDR2 sequences are LGHNA and YSLEER. The CDR3 contains 14 residues. Here the CDR3 reads CASSQDQGTYEQYF. The CDR3 DNA reads TGCGCCAGCAGCCAAGATCAGGGAACCTACGAGCAGTACTTC.

This clonotype has more than one count but fewer than ten. The chain joins TRBV6-5 to TRBJ2-3; 9 nucleotides agree with TRBD1. V lost 2 bases and J lost 8; bases outside the gene matches: 8. CDR1 is MNHEY and CDR2 is SVGAGI in the germline V gene. This CDR3 has 15 amino acids. CDR3 sequence: CASSYGQGFFVTQYF. As DNA, the CDR3 is TGTGCCAGCAGTTACGGACAGGGGTTTTTCGTTACGCAGTATTTT.

This clonotype was seen only a few times. The CDR3 DNA follows: TGCGCCAGCAGTTACCGAAGCTCTGGGGCCAACGTCCTGACTTTC. Translated: CASSYRSSGANVLTF. The rearrangement links TRBV4-3 to TRBJ2-6; no firm D call. V gave up 6 bases and J gave up 0 bases, with 9 bases separating them. Germline CDR1 is LGHNA and CDR2 is YSLEER. The CDR3 loop spans 15 amino acids.

As regards this clonotype: The junction shows a germline mismatch at one end, possibly a read error. V and J are TRBV28 and TRBJ2-7, with TRBD1 identical over 7 bases. The CDR3 contains 14 residues. CDR1 is MDHEN, CDR2 SYDVKM, per germline. CDR3 protein: CASSLRDRSYEQYF. The CDR3 DNA reads as TGCGCCAGCAGCTTAAGGGACAGATCCTACGAGCAGTACTTC.

The chain carries TRBV15 and TRBJ1-4, with TRBD1 identical over 8 bases. The junction had 15 bases not matched to a gene; V was cut back by 3 bases and J by 0 bases. This CDR3 region has 20 residues. The germline V gene has CDR1 LNHNV and CDR2 YYDKDF (reference sequence). This CDR3 is CATSSEFQGATGPTNEKLFF. CDR3 in DNA: TGTGCCACCAGCAGTGAATTTCAGGGGGCGACCGGCCCAACTAATGAAAAACTGTTTTTT. Based on the CDR3 plus reference TRBV15 and TRBJ1-4, the full variable domain is DAMVIQNPRYQVTQFGKPVTLSCSQTLNHNVMYWYQQKSSQAPKLLFHYYDKDFNNEADTPDNFQSRRPNTSFCFLDIRSPGLGDTAMYLCATSSEFQGATGPTNEKLFFGSGTQLSVL.

The sample holds a few counts of this clonotype. This rearrangement joins TRBV10-2 to TRBJ1-2; D gene uncertain. This CDR3 spans 13 amino acids. V was clipped by 10 bases and J by 0 bases, with 12 bases between them. Germline assignment: CDR1 WSHSY and CDR2 SAAADI. The CDR3 DNA reads TGCGCCACCCGGAGCAACGCTAACTATGGCTACACCTTC. Protein product: CATRSNANYGYTF.

In this sample, this clonotype turned up many times. The V gene is TRBV12-3 or TRBV12-4, the J gene TRBJ1-2, with no clear D. The germline V and J ends were trimmed by 5 bases and 8 bases, with 12 bases remaining between them. This CDR3 is built from 12 residues. Here the CDR3 reads CASSQVGSGYTF. The CDR3 coding sequence is TGTGCCAGCAGTCAGGTGGGGAGCGGCTACACCTTC.

The chain employs TRBV6-2 or TRBV6-3 and TRBJ2-2, with 9 bases matching TRBD1. The trim removed 6 bases at V and 4 bases at J, leaving 12 bases unmatched. The CDR3 is 17 residues long. The germline CDR1 and CDR2 sequences are MNHEY and SVGEGT. The CDR3 loop is CASRTGDRASSTGELFF. The CDR3 DNA reads as TGTGCCAGCAGGACGGGGGACAGGGCGTCGTCCACCGGGGAGCTGTTTTTT.

This clonotype was seen ten or more times. The V call is TRBV15, the J call TRBJ2-7; D possibly corresponds to TRBD1 (6 bases). This CDR3 is built from 14 residues. Germline V lookup: CDR1 LNHNV, CDR2 YYDKDF (reference sequence). The V end was cut by 1 base, the J end by 3 bases, with 10 bases between. The CDR3 sequence is CATSRASQGYEQYF. The DNA for the CDR3 is TGTGCCACCAGCAGAGCCTCACAGGGCTACGAGCAGTACTTC.

The table lists this clonotype with many counts. CDR3 DNA sequence: TGTGCCAGCAGCTTAGTGGCTGGGGGGGGGTTCAATGAGCAGTTCTTC. Amino acids: CASSLVAGGGFNEQFF. The gene calls are TRBV7-2 and TRBJ2-1, with 7 bases that match TRBD2. Per germline, CDR1 SGHTA and CDR2 FQGNSA. The CDR3 length is 16 residues. The J segment lost 6 bases and the V segment lost 1 base, leaving 9 bases of the junction unmatched.

This chain uses TRBV7-6 with TRBJ1-6; D remains unclear. The germline gives CDR1 SGHVS, CDR2 FNYEAQ. This CDR3 region has 13 residues. Trimming took off 5 bases at V and 10 bases at J, with 12 bases between the two ends. The CDR3: CASSPGVQSPLHF. The CDR3 coding sequence is TGTGCCAGCAGCCCCGGGGTACAATCACCCCTCCACTTT. Using reference TRBV7-6 and TRBJ1-6 for the parts outside the CDR3, the full variable domain is GAGVSQSPRYKVTKRGQDVALRCDPISGHVSLYWYRQALGQGPEFLTYFNYEAQQDKSGLPNDRFSAERPEGSISTLTIQRTEQRDSAMYRCASSPGVQSPLHFGNGTRLTVT.

This clonotype appeared a few times. This chain uses TRBV7-9 with TRBJ1-5; D is unclear. With 0 bases removed from V and 6 bases from J, the gap between germline ends came to 6 bases. Germline V gene sequence: CDR1 SEHNR, CDR2 FQNEAQ (reference sequence). The length of the CDR3 is 13 residues. CDR3 amino acids: CASSLAMGQPQHF. The CDR3 nucleotides read TGTGCCAGCAGCTTAGCGATGGGTCAGCCCCAGCATTTT.

This clonotype was detected ten times or more. The chain couples TRBV29-1 to TRBJ1-2; 8 bases are shared with TRBD1. There are 13 residues in the CDR3. CDR1 is SQVTM and CDR2 is ANQGSEA in the germline V gene. After removal of 4 bases from V and 3 bases from J, the junction contained 4 bases not matched to a gene. The CDR3 coding sequence is TGCAGCGTTGTTGCAGGGGGCCACTATGGCTACACCTTC. Translated: CSVVAGGHYGYTF.

The chain carries TRBV6-1 and TRBJ2-7, with TRBD1 matching over 7 bases. This CDR3 has 15 amino acids. V lost 5 bases, J lost 6 bases, and 13 bases stayed unmatched. Germline V gene sequence: CDR1 MNHNS, CDR2 SASEGT. Here the CDR3 DNA reads TGTGCCAGCAGTAAAGGGGACAGCCCCTTGGGCGAGCAGTACTTC. This codes for CASSKGDSPLGEQYF.

This clonotype was observed many times. V usage is TRBV7-8 and J usage is TRBJ1-1, with a possible D match to TRBD1 (5 bases). This CDR3 has 13 amino acids. Germline V CDR1 and CDR2: SGHVS, FQNEAQ. V was clipped by 2 bases and J by 5 bases, with 9 bases between them. The CDR3, as DNA: TGTGCCAGCAGCTTACAGGGTTATACTGAAGCTTTCTTT. Translated, it gives CASSLQGYTEAFF.